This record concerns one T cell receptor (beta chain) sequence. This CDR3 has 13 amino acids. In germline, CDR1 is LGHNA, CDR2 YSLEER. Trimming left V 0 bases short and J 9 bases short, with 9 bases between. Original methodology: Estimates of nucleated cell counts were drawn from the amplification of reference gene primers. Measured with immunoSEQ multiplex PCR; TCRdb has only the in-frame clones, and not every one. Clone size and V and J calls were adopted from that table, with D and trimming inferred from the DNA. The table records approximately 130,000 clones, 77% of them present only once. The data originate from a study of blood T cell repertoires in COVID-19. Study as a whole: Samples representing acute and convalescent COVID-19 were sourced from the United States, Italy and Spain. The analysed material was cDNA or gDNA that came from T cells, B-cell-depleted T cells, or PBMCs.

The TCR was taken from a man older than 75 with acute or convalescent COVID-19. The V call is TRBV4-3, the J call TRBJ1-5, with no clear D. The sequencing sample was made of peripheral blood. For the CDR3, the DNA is TGCGCCAGCAGCCAAGAAGCTCGAGGGCCCCAGCATTTT. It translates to CASSQEARGPQHF.